Listed here are 26 T cell receptor beta chains from one sample, sequenced in a study of blood T cells in healthy people across ages (dated by TCRdb to 2014 to 2015). Preparation of the library involved 5' RACE. Reads for this sample came from an Illumina HiSeq 2500. A second PCR of roughly 7 to 11 cycles was performed with a sample-barcoded 5' primer and a J-beta primer mix. Starting from the raw public reads, TCRdb applied fastp trimming at Q25, assembled clones with MiXCR and retained in-frame beta chains. CDR3 protein sequences are deduplicated, and each keeps its most common genes and DNA. This sample lists over a million distinct CDR3 sequences; roughly 45% were detected once. Clones ranked in the top ten supply roughly 8.2% of the sample. Source material: blood. These receptors came from a woman aged 18-35 years in good health.

Worth noting for this clonotype: An end of the junction does not agree with germline; a read error may underlie this. The V and J genes are TRBV6-6 and TRBJ2-3, with 8 bases fitting TRBD2. Germline V gene sequence: CDR1 MNHNY, CDR2 SVGAGI (reference sequence). The CDR3 extends over 14 amino acids. The CDR3 nucleotides are TGTGCCAGCGTCCGGGAGGGATACACAGATGCGCAGTATTTT. It codes for CASVREGYTDAQYF.

This clonotype was counted only a few times. The rearrangement links TRBV21-1 to TRBJ1-2; TRBD1, the table's D call, lacks a check against the DNA. TRBV21-1 is tagged as a pseudogene. The CDR3 runs 11 residues. Written as DNA, the CDR3 is TGTGCTCAAAGAAGGGGTTGTGGCTACACCTTC. Amino acid sequence: CAQRRGCGYTF.

This clonotype came up many times. The rearrangement links TRBV29-1 to TRBJ2-1; no definite D call. The CDR3 has 14 amino acids. V lost 4 bases and J 2 bases, leaving 12 bases between the germline ends. CDR1 and CDR2 (germline): SQVTM, ANQGSEA. The CDR3 coding sequence is TGCAGCGTTGCCCGGACGGGCGCCTACAATGAGCAGTTCTTC. It yields the protein CSVARTGAYNEQFF.

This clonotype was seen only a few times. The rearrangement uses TRBV10-3 and TRBJ1-2; 8 bases line up with TRBD1. The CDR3 is 14 residues long. The germline V gene encodes CDR1 ENHRY and CDR2 SYGVKD. V dropped 3 bases and J dropped 7; count of bases not matched to a gene: 7. CDR3 DNA sequence: TGTGCCATCAGTGACGGGACAGGATATAGTGGCTACACCTTC. Translating gives CAISDGTGYSGYTF.

The chain combines TRBV20-1 with TRBJ2-7; D may be TRBD2 (6 bases). Trimming stripped 3 bases from V and 3 bases from J, with 12 bases between. CDR1 and CDR2 from the germline V gene are DFQATT and SNEGSKA (reference sequence). The CDR3 covers 13 residues. The CDR3 here is CSARGTSLYEQYF. The DNA of the CDR3 is TGCAGTGCTAGGGGTACTAGCCTCTACGAGCAGTACTTC.

This clonotype was counted only a few times. The chain is built from TRBV12-3 or TRBV12-4 and TRBJ2-5; TRBD2 aligns across 7 bases. The V and J ends lost 1 base and 4 bases, in that order; junction bases with no gene match: 3. The CDR3 is 14 amino acids. The CDR3 is CASSLVPGGETQYF. In DNA form, the CDR3 reads TGTGCCAGCAGTTTAGTTCCGGGGGGAGAGACCCAGTACTTC.

This chain links TRBV6-2 or TRBV6-3 with TRBJ2-3; 9 bases fit TRBD2. V gave up 7 bases and J gave up 10 bases; unmatched junction bases: 12. The CDR3 totals 14 residues. Per the germline V gene, CDR1 is MNHEY and CDR2 is SVGEGT. CDR3 nucleotides: TGTGCCAGCACATTCGGAGCGGGGGGTGGTTCGCAGTATTTT. Encoded protein: CASTFGAGGGSQYF.

The chain uses TRBV27 and TRBJ2-1, with D unresolved. Germline CDR1 is MNHEY and CDR2 is SMNVEV (reference sequence). The CDR3 runs to 17 residues. With 10 bases removed from V and 2 bases from J, the gap between germline ends came to 24 bases. CDR3 nucleotide sequence: TGTGCCACTAACTTCCGGGCTGGGTCGAGAACCTACAATGAGCAGTTCTTC. This gives the protein CATNFRAGSRTYNEQFF.

The sample holds one count of this clonotype. The chain carries TRBV20-1 and TRBJ1-4, with a weak D call TRBD1 (6 bases). The CDR3 has 14 amino acids. Germline CDR1 reads DFQATT; CDR2 reads SNEGSKA (reference sequence). Trimming removed 5 bases at V and 5 bases at J, with 15 bases between. The DNA for the CDR3 is TGCAGTGCTGGGGGCCCGGTTTGGAATGAAAAACTGTTTTTT. Translation gives CSAGGPVWNEKLFF.

This clonotype turned up a few times. This rearrangement joins TRBV6-6 to TRBJ2-2; D unresolved. CDR3 length: 13 amino acids. Germline values: CDR1 MNHNY, CDR2 SVGAGI (reference sequence). Trimming pared 4 bases from V and 6 bases from J, leaving 9 bases between. CDR3 sequence: CASSWLSAGELFF. In DNA form, the CDR3 reads TGTGCCAGCAGTTGGCTAAGCGCCGGGGAGCTGTTTTTT.

The chain employs TRBV7-6 and TRBJ2-7; 11 positions match TRBD2. Unmatched junction bases numbered 11, after V lost 3 bases and J lost 1 base. Germline values: CDR1 SGHVS, CDR2 FNYEAQ. There are 18 residues in the CDR3. DNA for the CDR3: TGTGCCAGCAGCTTGGTAGATACTAGCGGGAGTCTTTCCTACGAGCAGTACTTC. Translation gives CASSLVDTSGSLSYEQYF.

The table lists this clonotype with a count of one. The chain couples TRBV21-1 to TRBJ2-1. TRBV21-1 is flagged as a pseudogene. The CDR3 sequence is 19 residues long. The CDR3 nucleotides are TGTGCCAGCAGCAATAGGGCTTTTCCATACTCTAGCTCCTACAATGAGCAGTTCTTC. Protein product: CASSNRAFPYSSSYNEQFF.

V is TRBV12-5 and J is TRBJ2-5; a possible D gene is TRBD2 (6 bases). Trimming cost V 8 bases and J 5 bases, with 12 bases left between them. The V gene's germline CDR1 is LGHNT and CDR2 FRNRAP. The CDR3 sequence is 12 residues long. The CDR3 protein is CASMEGRETQYF. The CDR3 DNA reads TGTGCTAGTATGGAGGGGAGGGAGACCCAGTACTTC.

Only a few counts were recorded for this clonotype. The junction departs from the called germline gene at one end, perhaps through a read error. CDR3 region: CAISESKPGQGVNEQFF. The CDR3 coding sequence is TGTGCCATCAGCGAGTCAAAACCGGGACAGGGGGTCAATGAGCAGTTCTTC. V is TRBV10-3 and J is TRBJ2-1; 11 nucleotides agree with TRBD1. The V gene's germline CDR1 is ENHRY and CDR2 SYGVKD. CDR3 length: 17 amino acids.

The gene calls are TRBV7-2 and TRBJ2-1, with D tentatively TRBD2 (5 bases). V was clipped by 5 bases and J by 2 bases, with 16 bases between them. Germline V gives CDR1 SGHTA, CDR2 FQGNSA. The CDR3 is made up of 16 amino acids. The CDR3 sequence is CASSILAIGTYNEQFF. DNA of the CDR3: TGTGCCAGCAGCATTTTAGCCATCGGGACCTACAATGAGCAGTTCTTC.

This clonotype was seen a handful of times. The chain employs TRBV5-1 and TRBJ2-1; TRBD2 matches at 7 bases. This CDR3 has 15 residues. The V and J ends lost 6 bases and 5 bases, in that order; junction bases with no gene match: 11. Germline V CDR1 and CDR2: SGHRS, YFSETQ. Written as DNA, the CDR3 is TGCGCCAGCACAGAGACAAGACTAGCTCACAATGAGCAGTTCTTC. Its protein is CASTETRLAHNEQFF.

This chain joins TRBV7-2 and TRBJ2-3; TRBD2 aligns across 8 bases. Germline V CDR1 and CDR2: SGHTA, FQGNSA. The V gene end was trimmed by 8 bases and the J gene end by 4 bases; junction bases not matched to a gene: 5. This CDR3 is built from 13 residues. The CDR3 DNA follows: TGTGCCAGCGCCACCGGGGGGGCAGATACGCAGTATTTT. Translated, it gives CASATGGADTQYF.

The rearrangement uses TRBV14 and TRBJ1-1; the D is unclear. The CDR3 is 13 amino acids. The germline V and J ends were trimmed by 8 bases and 1 base, with 11 bases remaining between them. Germline values: CDR1 SGHDN, CDR2 FVKESK. CDR3 in DNA: TGTGCCAGCTCCCCCTTCAAGAACACTGAAGCTTTCTTT. Its translation is CASSPFKNTEAFF. Complete variable domain (other parts from reference TRBV14 and TRBJ1-1): EAGVTQFPSHSVIEKGQTVTLRCDPISGHDNLYWYRRVMGKEIKFLLHFVKESKQDESGMPNNRFLAERTGGTYSTLKVQPAELEDSGVYFCASSPFKNTEAFFGQGTRLTVV.

V gene TRBV6-5 combines with J gene TRBJ1-1, with a weak D call TRBD1 (6 bases). Germline CDR1 is MNHEY and CDR2 is SVGAGI. Trimming took off 5 bases at V and 0 bases at J, with 13 bases between the two ends. The length of the CDR3 is 15 residues. The CDR3 DNA follows: TGTGCCAGCAGTAAGACAGGTCTCATGAACACTGAAGCTTTCTTT. Its translation: CASSKTGLMNTEAFF.

The chain combines TRBV7-9 with TRBJ1-5; D might be TRBD1 (6 bases). V lost 7 bases, J lost 4 bases, and 11 bases lay in between. From germline, CDR1 is SEHNR and CDR2 FQNEAQ (reference sequence). The CDR3 loop spans 13 amino acids. CDR3 amino acids: CASTTQGNQPQHF. In nucleotides, the CDR3 is TGTGCCAGCACCACCCAGGGGAATCAGCCCCAGCATTTT.

A note on this clonotype: A much larger clonotype is one base distant, so this may be a read error. This chain joins TRBV12-3 or TRBV12-4 and TRBJ2-1; D may be TRBD2 (7 bases). The CDR3 loop spans 11 amino acids. Trimming cost V 7 bases and J 10 bases, with 11 bases left between them. CDR3 DNA: TGTGCCAGCACGGGGGGCTACGAGCAGTTCTTC. Amino acid sequence: CASTGGYEQFF.

The J gene is TRBJ2-7, the V gene TRBV2; a weak D match, TRBD1 (7 bases). The germline V and J ends were trimmed by 3 bases and 1 base, with 13 bases remaining between them. The CDR3 sequence is 15 residues long. CDR1 and CDR2 from the germline V gene are SNHLY and FYNNEI. In DNA, the CDR3 is TGTGCCAGCAGTGAGGGGGGACAGCCATCCTACGAGCAGTACTTC. Amino acid sequence: CASSEGGQPSYEQYF.

This clonotype appeared a few times. The chain carries TRBV28 and TRBJ2-4, with no clear D. With 4 bases removed from V and 0 bases from J, the gap between germline ends came to 10 bases. Germline V gene data show CDR1 as MDHEN and CDR2 as SYDVKM. This CDR3 contains 15 residues. The CDR3 is CASSSQSLAKNIQYF. CDR3 coding DNA: TGTGCCAGCAGTTCCCAGTCATTAGCCAAAAACATTCAGTACTTC. Full variable domain (remainder filled in from reference TRBV28 and TRBJ2-4): DVKVTQSSRYLVKRTGEKVFLECVQDMDHENMFWYRQDPGLGLRLIYFSYDVKMKEKGDIPEGYSVSREKKERFSLILESASTNQTSMYLCASSSQSLAKNIQYFGAGTRLSVL.

This chain uses TRBV3-1 with TRBJ1-2, with D perhaps matching TRBD1 (6 bases). From germline, CDR1 is LGHDT and CDR2 YNNKEL (reference sequence). This CDR3 is built from 14 residues. V was trimmed by 6 bases and J by 6 bases, leaving 17 bases between them. As DNA, the CDR3 is TGTGCCAGCAGTTGGGAGGGGGAGCGAAATGGCTACACCTTC. Translating gives CASSWEGERNGYTF.

This rearrangement joins TRBV28 to TRBJ2-1; D is unresolved. This CDR3 region has 13 residues. Germline CDR1 and CDR2: MDHEN and SYDVKM. V lost 4 bases and J lost 6, with 10 bases in between. The CDR3 nucleotides read TGTGCCAGCAGTTCCCCCACAGTCAATGAGCAGTTCTTC. Protein sequence: CASSSPTVNEQFF.

V gene TRBV7-2 combines with J gene TRBJ2-2, with 7 nucleotides matching TRBD1. CDR1 is SGHTA, CDR2 FQGNSA, per germline. V lost 5 bases to trimming and J lost 4 bases; unmatched junction nucleotides: 10. The CDR3 is 16 amino acids. The CDR3 DNA reads as TGTGCCAGCAGCCCCGCCGGGACAGTAACCACCGGGGAGCTGTTTTTT. Residues: CASSPAGTVTTGELFF.